This T cell receptor beta chain came from a study of regulatory T cells in long-lasting Graves disease (dated by TCRdb to the early 2020s). Study-level background: Patients with newly diagnosed Graves' disease had been on antithyroid drugs for under 3 months. TCR sequencing covered approximately 13 persistent and roughly 20 newly diagnosed Graves' disease patients, around 33 samples in total. Persistent Graves' disease patients were compared with newly diagnosed Graves' disease patients by peripheral blood TCR sequencing and RNA sequencing. The study was conducted in China and was registered as a clinical trial. The full study reports these points: Persistent disease showed preferential use of TRBV28, TRBJ1-2 and TRBJ2-5, whereas newly diagnosed disease favored TRBV20-1 and TRBJ2-1. Compared with newly diagnosed patients, persistent Graves' disease patients had lower TCR Shannon entropy and fewer highly expanded clones, which suggests clonal expansion. A larger number of public clonotypes was shared among persistent patients (2,741) than among newly diagnosed patients (roughly 970). Only the TCR beta chain was sequenced and analyzed. The authors noted that the small sample size was a limitation that may lower accuracy. Because the primary lesion, thyroid tissue, could not be accessed, the study looked at peripheral blood alone.

The junction shows trimming of 5 bases on V and 4 bases on J, plus 16 bases between the germline ends. The CDR3 goes from the cysteine to the phenylalanine over 15 residues. Kept here is only the CDR3 DNA, which spans 45 bases and is read in frame from base 1. For CDR1 and CDR2, the germline V gene lists SGHTS and YDEGEE. The time point label of this sample denotes: newly diagnosed GD, antithyroid drugs for less than 3 months. For both TCR sequencing and RNA sequencing, RNA was extracted from PBMCs in TRIzol. Graves' disease was diagnosed according to American Thyroid Association guidelines. Patients for the study were recruited at an endocrinology department in Xi'an, China. Each patient gave roughly 10 milliliters of peripheral blood, collected in an EDTA anticoagulant tube. Ficoll Paque Plus density gradient separation was used to isolate PBMCs, and no further T cell sorting was performed. An Agilent 2100 Bioanalyzer and agarose gel were used to check RNA quality, while a NanoDrop 2000 measured RNA concentration.

This clonotype was seen many times. The clone's antigen remains unknown. Per-base qualities were not stored, and no clone one base away is much larger. Libraries were made using multiplex PCR. TCRdb records Illumina HiSeq 4000 as the sequencer. iRepertoire HTBI primers and Arm-PCR amplification of CDR3 regions were used to construct TCR beta libraries. Before sequencing, the PCR products went through gel purification. The source study handled its data this way. Across samples, 62 TRBV and 15 or so TRBJ segments were identified and used for gene usage analysis of CDR3 amino acid clonotypes. COPE and FqMerger were used to merge filtered high-quality paired reads into contigs. Contigs were aligned with BLAST to IMGT TRBV, TRBD and TRBJ reference genes, and CDR3 was defined per IMGT. Clonotypes above 0.1% frequency were classified as highly expanded clones. Repertoire diversity was measured by Shannon entropy, and V-J evenness by the Gini coefficient. A clonotype was considered public if more than one individual shared it. TCRdb handled the public reads itself, with Q25 trimming in fastp and clone calling in MiXCR, and kept productive beta chains. When rows share a CDR3 protein, they turn into one entry using the most common DNA and genes. TCRdb, not the original authors, processed these V and J calls. A total of 400,000 to 450,000 distinct CDR3 sequences appear in this sample, about 15% of them only once. The ten largest account for over 15% of the sample.

Separately, the same data were catalogued under a study of T cells in Graves' hyperthyroidism and ophthalmopathy. As noted in the second study: Graves' hyperthyroidism was defined as stable when no progression to ophthalmopathy occurred over 18 months of follow-up. The hyperthyroidism patients were between 18 and 65 years old and newly diagnosed, with a disease duration of less than 2 months. The study excluded patients with uncontrolled infections, other autoimmune diseases, pregnancy or lactation. Clinical symptoms, serum thyroxine and TRAb, thyroid ultrasound, and orbital computed tomography formed the basis for the diagnoses. The TCR CDR3 was subjected to a first round of RT-PCR using the HTBI primer set and the Qiagen OneStep RT-PCR kit. Most expanded thyroid clonotypes (frequency above 0.001) were also detected in blood, suggesting blood repertoires may reflect thyroid immune responses. A 13 V-J signature model separated ophthalmopathy from stable hyperthyroidism, with around 88% sensitivity and 81.08% specificity in cross-validation and 80%/75% in testing. In validation, progression to ophthalmopathy was predicted by the model with 55% to 71% sensitivity and approximately 78% specificity, a median of approximately 6.5 months before onset. To identify distinguishing TCR V-J signatures, a discovery cohort of 95 to 100 patients was used, comprising roughly 45 with Graves' ophthalmopathy and about 59 with stable Graves' hyperthyroidism. Whether ophthalmopathy could be predicted prospectively was tested in an independent validation cohort made up of some 20 hyperthyroidism patients plus 17 patients who later progressed to ophthalmopathy. For training and testing, the roughly 100 patients in the discovery cohort were randomly divided in a 7:3 ratio. The study also compared thyroid tissue and blood T-cell repertoires from about six Graves' hyperthyroidism patients. Once sampling was done, hyperthyroidism patients were given methimazole at a starting dose of 30 mg daily, whereas ophthalmopathy patients were given high-dose intravenous methylprednisolone. Libraries were constructed in a second round of multiplex PCR, after which size selection and purification were carried out. The libraries were sequenced on an Illumina HiSeq2000 using paired-end 100 bp reads. Raw data were processed with SOAPnuke, discarding reads with adapters, uncalled bases, mean Phred below 15, or no exact constant-primer or identifier match. COPE v1.2.5 was used to merge high-quality paired reads, and clonotypes were defined as unique nucleotide sequences. Clonotypes were aligned to IMGT TRBV, TRBD and TRBJ reference segments using MiTCR v1.1. The analysis was restricted to V-J combinations with a frequency above 0.0001, which together covered 99.2% of the repertoires. The TCS score was defined as F50 (clonal expansion) divided by E x V (chaos), with BLOSUM62-based TCRdist calculated between CDR3 peptides within each V-J. Welch's t-statistics and random forest reduced roughly 530 V-J features to 13, which were used in a naive Bayes classifier (R e1071). No statistical method was used to set the sample size in advance, and investigators knew the group allocation. The paper describes TCR Vbeta CDR3 sequencing of 135 peripheral blood samples, made up of 43 ophthalmopathy patients, some 76 hyperthyroidism patients and 17 progressor patients.

This TCR derives from a woman in her twenties or thirties with Graves disease. Donor details come from another sample of the same person, matched by shared clones. The source material was peripheral blood mononuclear cells (PBMCs), sampled at new diagnosis, from a patient treated with antithyroid drugs. The chain is assembled from TRBV5-8 and TRBJ1-5; the D gene is perhaps TRBD1, from 6 matching bases. The nucleotide sequence reads TGTGCCAGCAGGATCGACAGGTTTCCGAATCAGCCCCAGCATTTT. Protein translation: CASRIDRFPNQPQHF.